This T cell receptor (beta chain) was sequenced in a study of breast tumors, draining lymph nodes, adjacent tissues. This clonotype has a count of ten or more. Antigen: not known. Samples came from axillary lymph nodes draining the breast cancer. V was pared by 4 bases and J by 6 bases, with 6 bases of the junction left unmatched. Germline CDR1 and CDR2: SEHNR and FQNEAQ (reference sequence). The CDR3 spans 15 residues. TCRdb re-called the multiplex PCR reads through MiXCR, storing one row per CDR3 protein. This sample carries about 230,000 distinct CDR3 sequences, approximately 29% of them seen once, and the ten largest clones take around 1.4%. General observations from the study: Tumors had less TCR diversity than lymph nodes, more than nontumor tissue.

The chain employs TRBV7-9 and TRBJ2-4, with 10 bases fitting TRBD2. Sequenced material: axillary lymph node tissue. This receptor was identified in a female donor with breast cancer. Some clones in this sample may be carry-over from other donors' samples. The CDR3 loop reads CASSSTRTSGNIQYF. The CDR3 DNA is TGTGCCAGCAGCTCTACCCGGACTAGCGGAAACATTCAGTACTTC.